This TCR beta chain was identified in a study of cytomegalovirus exposure and HLA in healthy donors. General study findings and limits: An analysis done earlier found most TCR beta V segments productive about 87% or about 30% of the time. Specificity of three CMV-associated chains for CMV antigens was verified in vitro.

Germline V gene data show CDR1 as ENHRY and CDR2 as SYGVKD. The germline V and J ends were trimmed by 3 bases and 2 bases, with 14 bases remaining between them. The CDR3 is 15 amino acids. This clone was observed once. Its specificity is not known. The PCR contained 60 Vbeta and 13 Jbeta primers. Assay used: immunoSEQ multiplex PCR; TCRdb lists only in-frame clones, some missing. The table lists 100,000 to 150,000 clones, 75% to 85% of them singletons. The chain links TRBV10-3 to TRBJ2-7; possibly TRBD1 for D (5 bases). The specimen sequenced was PBMCs. The source is a girl aged 2-15 years in good health and CMV-seronegative. CDR3 loop: CAISEQPDRTYEQYF. The CDR3 DNA follows: TGTGCCATCAGTGAACAACCTGACAGAACCTACGAGCAGTACTTC.